A selection of T cell receptor beta chains follows, all from one sample in a study of blood T cell repertoires in COVID-19. Measured with immunoSEQ multiplex PCR; TCRdb has only the in-frame clones, and not every one. The table lists roughly 58,000 clones, 75% to 80% of them singletons. The sequenced sample consisted of peripheral blood. These receptors all come from a man over 45 with active or convalescent COVID-19. Each CDR3 is given with its conserved first and last residue. The D gene is left open where the match is weak. A row's size may be missing; if present it is once, few, many or a size class.

v_call	j_call	cdr3_length	d_call	clone_size	cdr3_nt	cdr3_aa
TRBV9	TRBJ2-5	15	NA	NA	TGTGCCAGCAGCGTAGCCAATACCTACGGAGAGACCCAGTACTTC	CASSVANTYGETQYF
TRBV11-2	TRBJ2-3	16	NA	NA	TGTGCCAGCAGCTTAACCGGCGGCGGGCTCACAGATACGCAGTATTTT	CASSLTGGGLTDTQYF
TRBV9	TRBJ2-2	15	NA	NA	TGTGCCAGCAGCGTGGGCACCGCGAACACCGGGGAGCTGTTTTTT	CASSVGTANTGELFF
TRBV11-1	TRBJ2-2	11	NA	NA	TGTGCCAGTTTAAAGGGGCGGGAGCTGTTTTTT	CASLKGRELFF
TRBV6-5	TRBJ1-4	14	TRBD1	NA	TGTGCCAGCAGTCCGAGACAGGGCCAAGAAAAACTGTTTTTT	CASSPRQGQEKLFF
TRBV15	TRBJ2-5	15	TRBD2	NA	TGTGCCACCAGCAGAGGCGGTGCGGGGGAAGAGACCCAGTACTTC	CATSRGGAGEETQYF
TRBV20-1	TRBJ2-5	11	TRBD2	NA	TGCAGGGCTAGCGGGGAAGAGACCCAGTACTTC	CRASGEETQYF
TRBV7-3	TRBJ2-2	13	NA	NA	TGTGCCAGCAGCTTCGTGAACACCGGGGAGCTGTTTTTT	CASSFVNTGELFF
TRBV19	TRBJ2-1	12	NA	NA	TGTGCCAGTAGTACGACACTAGGTCCTCAGTTCTTC	CASSTTLGPQFF
TRBV6-1	TRBJ2-2	16	NA	NA	TGTGCCAGCAGTGAAGTCAGGCCGTTGGGGGCTCGGGAGCTGTTTTTT	CASSEVRPLGARELFF
TRBV15	TRBJ2-7	16	TRBD1	NA	TGTGCCACCAGCAGAGATCCGTGGCAGGGGGAGATCGAGCAGTACTTC	CATSRDPWQGEIEQYF
TRBV19	TRBJ1-1	15	NA	NA	TGTGCCAGTAGTATATCACCCACAGCCAACACTGAAGCTTTCTTT	CASSISPTANTEAFF
TRBV18	TRBJ2-4	20	TRBD2	NA	TGTGCCAGCTCACCATACACTTCCGGGACTAGCGGGAGGGGCGAAAACATTCAGTACTTC	CASSPYTSGTSGRGENIQYF
TRBV20-1	TRBJ2-7	16	TRBD2	NA	TGCAGTGCTAGTACCCCAGCGGGGGCCCTCTCCTACGAGCAGTACTTC	CSASTPAGALSYEQYF
TRBV5-1	TRBJ2-7	15	TRBD1	NA	TGCGCCAGCAGCTTGGAGGACAGGGTTGGGTACGAGCAGTACTTC	CASSLEDRVGYEQYF
TRBV7-9	TRBJ2-7	12	NA	once	TGTGCCAGCAGCTCGAGCTCCTACGAGCAGTACTTC	CASSSSSYEQYF
TRBV5-8	TRBJ1-1	17	NA	NA	TGTGCCAGCAGCTCACTCAGGGAAACTTCCCGCCTCGTTGAAGCTTTCTTT	CASSSLRETSRLVEAFF
TRBV19	TRBJ2-1	14	NA	NA	TGTGCCAGTAGTGCCGGACTTCTCTACAATGAGCAGTTCTTC	CASSAGLLYNEQFF
TRBV14	TRBJ1-5	15	NA	NA	TGTGCCAGCAGCCAAGATTCCCAGGGGCATCAGCCCCAGCATTTT	CASSQDSQGHQPQHF
TRBV5-1	TRBJ2-5	17	NA	NA	TGCGCCAGCAGCTTTCAAGGGCGGAGGGGCCACCAAGAGACCCAGTACTTC	CASSFQGRRGHQETQYF
TRBV7-3	TRBJ2-5	15	TRBD2	once	TGTGCCAGCAGCTTAGGCGGGAGGGGCCAAGAGACCCAGTACTTC	CASSLGGRGQETQYF
TRBV27	TRBJ1-2	14	NA	few	TGTGCCAGCAGGCCCACTTCAGGGTCATATGGCTACACCTTC	CASRPTSGSYGYTF
TRBV7-9	TRBJ1-1	16	TRBD1	NA	TGTGCCAGCAGCTTAGCTTTGACAGGGGAGAACACTGAAGCTTTCTTT	CASSLALTGENTEAFF
TRBV3-1/TRBV3-2	TRBJ1-6	17	NA	NA	TGTGCCAGCAGCCATTCGGGGGGAGGGTCCTATAATTCACCCCTCCACTTT	CASSHSGGGSYNSPLHF
TRBV14	TRBJ1-6	15	NA	NA	TGTGCCAGCAGCCTTCGGACAGCCGATAATTCACCCCTCCACTTT	CASSLRTADNSPLHF
TRBV27	TRBJ2-7	14	TRBD1	few	TGTGCCAGCAGCCGGCGGGACAGGGGGAGTGAGCAGTACTTC	CASSRRDRGSEQYF
TRBV7-4	TRBJ2-7	16	TRBD2	NA	TGTGCCAGCAGCTTAGTCGGGACTAGCGGATACCACGAGCAGTACTTC	CASSLVGTSGYHEQYF
TRBV12-3/TRBV12-4	TRBJ1-1	13	NA	NA	TGTGCCAGCACCCTGCGGGCGGCTACTGAAGCTTTCTTT	CASTLRAATEAFF
TRBV15	TRBJ2-7	13	TRBD1	NA	TGTGCCACCAGCAGAGAGACAGGGGGCGAGCAGTACTTC	CATSRETGGEQYF
TRBV6-5	TRBJ2-7	14	TRBD2	medium-sized	TGTGCCAGCAATCGGGGGGAAGGTAGTTACGAGCAGTACTTC	CASNRGEGSYEQYF
TRBV9	TRBJ2-2	15	TRBD1	NA	TGTGCCAGCAGCGTCGGGACAGTAAACACCGGGGAGCTGTTTTTT	CASSVGTVNTGELFF
TRBV11-1	TRBJ2-1	15	NA	once	TGTGCCAGCAGCTTAGCAGGCGGTACTAGTAATGAGCAGTTCTTC	CASSLAGGTSNEQFF
TRBV3-1/TRBV3-2	TRBJ2-7	15	NA	NA	TGTGCCAGCAGCCAATCAGGGCGTTCGGGCTACGAGCAGTACTTC	CASSQSGRSGYEQYF
TRBV30	TRBJ1-2	12	NA	NA	TGTGCCTGGAGGGAAGGGGTCTATGGCTACACCTTC	CAWREGVYGYTF
TRBV14	TRBJ2-4	18	NA	NA	TGTGCCAGCAGCCAAGGCGGTCAGAATTATAGGGGCAAAAACATTCAGTACTTC	CASSQGGQNYRGKNIQYF
TRBV6-5	TRBJ1-5	13	NA	NA	TGTGCCAGCAGGCCCGACAGGAATCAGCCCCAGCATTTT	CASRPDRNQPQHF
TRBV7-8	TRBJ2-3	12	NA	NA	TGTGCCAGCAGCCCCCAGACAGATACGCAGTATTTT	CASSPQTDTQYF
TRBV5-5	TRBJ2-2	15	NA	NA	TGTGCCAGCAGCCGTCGCGGAGCCACCTTAGATGGGCTGTTTTTT	CASSRRGATLDGLFF
TRBV7-3	TRBJ2-3	16	TRBD2	NA	TGTGCCAGCAGCTTAAACCCTAGCGGGATCACAGATACGCAGTATTTT	CASSLNPSGITDTQYF
TRBV4-2	TRBJ1-4	15	TRBD1	NA	TGTGCCAGCAGCCAAGCAGGGGGCAATAATGAAAAACTGTTTTTT	CASSQAGGNNEKLFF
TRBV6-6	TRBJ2-5	14	NA	NA	TGTGCCAGCAGTTACTCGGAAACAGGAGAGACCCAGTACTTC	CASSYSETGETQYF
TRBV14	TRBJ2-1	17	NA	NA	TGTGCCAGCAGCTCCTTGACAGCGCCTAACTCCTACAATGAGCAGTTCTTC	CASSSLTAPNSYNEQFF
TRBV11-1	TRBJ2-4	14	TRBD1	NA	TGTGCCAGCACCCGCGGACAGGGGAAAAACATTCAGTACTTC	CASTRGQGKNIQYF
TRBV7-2	TRBJ2-3	14	NA	NA	TGTGCCAGCAGCCATACCGGGGGTGCAGATACGCAGTATTTT	CASSHTGGADTQYF
TRBV18	TRBJ2-5	13	NA	NA	TGTGCCAGCTCACCGCAGGCGTGGGAGACCCAGTACTTC	CASSPQAWETQYF
TRBV23-1	TRBJ1-1	15	NA	NA	TGCGCCAGCAGTCATATTGGGTGGGCGAACACTGAAGCTTTCTTT	CASSHIGWANTEAFF
TRBV7-3	TRBJ2-5	15	TRBD1	few	TGTGCCAGCAGCCCGGACAGGGGGTACCAAGAGACCCAGTACTTC	CASSPDRGYQETQYF
TRBV12-3/TRBV12-4	TRBJ1-2	13	NA	few	TGTGCCAGCAAGAAGGACACGCACTATGGCTACACCTTC	CASKKDTHYGYTF
TRBV5-1	TRBJ1-1	13	TRBD1	NA	TGCGCCAGCAGCTTGGCGTCAGGGGGCGAAGCTTTCTTT	CASSLASGGEAFF
TRBV19	TRBJ2-7	15	TRBD1	NA	TGTGCCAGTAGTATGCGACAGGGAAGATCCTACGAGCAGTACTTC	CASSMRQGRSYEQYF
TRBV29-1	TRBJ1-2	13	TRBD1	NA	TGCAGCGTAGTGAAACAGGGGAACTATGGCTACACCTTC	CSVVKQGNYGYTF
TRBV18	TRBJ2-1	18	TRBD2	NA	TGTGCCAGCTCACCAGTAGGGTCTACTAGCGGGAGTAACAATGAGCAGTTCTTC	CASSPVGSTSGSNNEQFF